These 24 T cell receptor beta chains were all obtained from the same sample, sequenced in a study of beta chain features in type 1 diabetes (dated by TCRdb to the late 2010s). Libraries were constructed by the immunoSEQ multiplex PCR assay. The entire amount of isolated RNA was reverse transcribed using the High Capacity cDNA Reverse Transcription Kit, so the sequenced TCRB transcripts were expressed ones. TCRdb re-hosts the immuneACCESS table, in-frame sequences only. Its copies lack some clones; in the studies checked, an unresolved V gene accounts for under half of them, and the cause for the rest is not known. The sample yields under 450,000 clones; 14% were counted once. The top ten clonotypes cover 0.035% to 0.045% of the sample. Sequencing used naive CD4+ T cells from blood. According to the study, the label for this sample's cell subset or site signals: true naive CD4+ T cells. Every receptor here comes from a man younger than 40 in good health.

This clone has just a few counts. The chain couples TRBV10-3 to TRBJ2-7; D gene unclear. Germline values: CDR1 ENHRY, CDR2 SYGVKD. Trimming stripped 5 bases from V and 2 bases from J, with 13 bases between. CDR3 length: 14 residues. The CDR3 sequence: CAISYDPGAYEQYV. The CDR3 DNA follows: TGTGCCATCAGTTACGATCCGGGTGCCTACGAGCAGTACGTC.

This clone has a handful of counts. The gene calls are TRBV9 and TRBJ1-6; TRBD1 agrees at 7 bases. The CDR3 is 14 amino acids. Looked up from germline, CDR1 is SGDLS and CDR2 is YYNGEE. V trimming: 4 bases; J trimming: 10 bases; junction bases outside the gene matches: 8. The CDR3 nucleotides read TGTGCCAGCAGCCAACGACAGGGTAACTCACCCCTCCACTTT. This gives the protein CASSQRQGNSPLHF.

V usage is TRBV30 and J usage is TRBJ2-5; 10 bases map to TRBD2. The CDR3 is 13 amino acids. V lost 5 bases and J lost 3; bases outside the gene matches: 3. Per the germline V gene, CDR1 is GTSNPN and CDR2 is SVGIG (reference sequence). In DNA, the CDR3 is TGTGCCTGGTGGCTAGCGGGAGAAGAGACCCAGTACTTC. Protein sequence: CAWWLAGEETQYF.

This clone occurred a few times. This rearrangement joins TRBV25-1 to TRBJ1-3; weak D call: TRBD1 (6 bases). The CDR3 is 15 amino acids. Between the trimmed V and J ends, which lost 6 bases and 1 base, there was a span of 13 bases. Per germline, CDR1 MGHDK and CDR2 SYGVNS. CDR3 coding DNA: TGTGCCAGCAGCGCCGGGACATATTCTGGAAACACCATATATTTT. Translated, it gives CASSAGTYSGNTIYF.

Here the CDR3 DNA reads TGTGCCAGTAGTACGAGGGACTGGGAGCAGTTCTTC. Amino acids: CASSTRDWEQFF. V usage is TRBV19 and J usage is TRBJ2-1, with D maybe TRBD2 (6 bases). The germline V and J ends were trimmed by 4 bases and 10 bases, with 11 bases remaining between them. Germline lookup yields CDR1 LNHDA and CDR2 SQIVND (reference sequence). The CDR3 extends over 12 amino acids.

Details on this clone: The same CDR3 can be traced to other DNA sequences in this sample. The CDR3, as DNA: TGTGCCAGCAGCTTAGCCGGGTCCTACAATGAGCAGTTCTTC. Its translation: CASSLAGSYNEQFF. The gene calls are TRBV7-2 and TRBJ2-1; D is ambiguous. This CDR3 comprises 14 residues. V lost 0 bases, J lost 1 base, and 4 bases lay in between. CDR1 SGHTA and CDR2 FQGNSA come from the germline V gene.

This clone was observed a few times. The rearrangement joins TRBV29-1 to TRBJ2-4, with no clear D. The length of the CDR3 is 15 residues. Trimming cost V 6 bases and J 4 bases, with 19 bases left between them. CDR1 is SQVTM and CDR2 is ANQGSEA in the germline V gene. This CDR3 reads CSVSQAGYNKNIQYF. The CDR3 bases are TGCAGCGTCTCCCAGGCAGGCTATAATAAAAACATTCAGTACTTC.

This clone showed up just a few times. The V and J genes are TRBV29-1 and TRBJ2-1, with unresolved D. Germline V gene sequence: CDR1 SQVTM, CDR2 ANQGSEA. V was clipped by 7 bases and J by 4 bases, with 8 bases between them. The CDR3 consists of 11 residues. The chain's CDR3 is CSALLYNEQFF. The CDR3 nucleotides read TGCAGCGCTCTACTTTACAATGAGCAGTTCTTC.

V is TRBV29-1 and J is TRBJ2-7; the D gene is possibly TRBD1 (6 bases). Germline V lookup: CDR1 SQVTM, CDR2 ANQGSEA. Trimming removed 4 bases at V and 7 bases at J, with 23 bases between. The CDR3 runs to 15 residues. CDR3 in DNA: TGCAGCGTTGTAAGGGAGTGGGACACCCTGGGGGAGCAGTACTTC. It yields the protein CSVVREWDTLGEQYF.

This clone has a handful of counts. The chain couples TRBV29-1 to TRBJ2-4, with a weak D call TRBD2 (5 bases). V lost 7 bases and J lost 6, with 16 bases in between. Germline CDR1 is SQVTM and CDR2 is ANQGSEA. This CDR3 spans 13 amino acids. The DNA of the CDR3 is TGCAGCGCCCGAGAGGGAGCGATAAACATTCAGTACTTC. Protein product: CSAREGAINIQYF.

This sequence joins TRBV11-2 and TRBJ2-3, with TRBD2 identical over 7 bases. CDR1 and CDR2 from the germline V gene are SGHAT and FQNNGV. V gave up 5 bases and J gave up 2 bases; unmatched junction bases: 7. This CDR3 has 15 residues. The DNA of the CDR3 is TGTGCCAGCAGCCGAAGCGGGACTCCCACAGATACGCAGTATTTT. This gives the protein CASSRSGTPTDTQYF.

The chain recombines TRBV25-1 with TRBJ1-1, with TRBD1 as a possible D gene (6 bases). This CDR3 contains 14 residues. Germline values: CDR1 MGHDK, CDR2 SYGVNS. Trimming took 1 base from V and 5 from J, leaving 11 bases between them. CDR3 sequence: CASSEWGQSTEAFF. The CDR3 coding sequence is TGTGCCAGCAGTGAATGGGGGCAGTCAACTGAAGCTTTCTTT. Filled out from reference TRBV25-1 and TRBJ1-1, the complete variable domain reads EADIYQTPRYLVIGTGKKITLECSQTMGHDKMYWYQQDPGMELHLIHYSYGVNSTEKGDLSSESTVSRIRTEHFPLTLESARPSHTSQYLCASSEWGQSTEAFFGQGTRLTVV.

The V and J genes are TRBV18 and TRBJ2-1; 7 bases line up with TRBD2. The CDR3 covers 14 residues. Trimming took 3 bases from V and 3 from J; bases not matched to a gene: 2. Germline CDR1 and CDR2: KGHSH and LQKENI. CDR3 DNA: TGTGCCAGCTCACCCGGCGGGAGCTACAATGAGCAGTTCTTC. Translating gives CASSPGGSYNEQFF.

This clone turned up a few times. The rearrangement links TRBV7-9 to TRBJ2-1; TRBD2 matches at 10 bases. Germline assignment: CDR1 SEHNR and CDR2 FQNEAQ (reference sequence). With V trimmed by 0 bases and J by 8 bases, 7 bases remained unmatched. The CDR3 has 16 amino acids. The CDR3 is CASSLALAGPLHEQFF. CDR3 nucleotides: TGTGCCAGCAGCTTAGCACTAGCGGGGCCCCTTCATGAGCAGTTCTTC.

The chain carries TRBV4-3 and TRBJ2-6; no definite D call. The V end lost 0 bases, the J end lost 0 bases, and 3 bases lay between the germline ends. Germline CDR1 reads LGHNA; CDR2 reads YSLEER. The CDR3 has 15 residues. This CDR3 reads CASSQELSGANVLTF. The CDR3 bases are TGCGCCAGCAGCCAAGAGCTCTCTGGGGCCAACGTCCTGACTTTC.

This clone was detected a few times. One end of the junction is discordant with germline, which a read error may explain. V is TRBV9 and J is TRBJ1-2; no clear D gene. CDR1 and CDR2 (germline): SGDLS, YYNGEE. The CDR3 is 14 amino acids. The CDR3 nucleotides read TGTTCCAGCAGCGTAGCTACGTTGAACTATGGCTACACCTTC. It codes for CSSSVATLNYGYTF.

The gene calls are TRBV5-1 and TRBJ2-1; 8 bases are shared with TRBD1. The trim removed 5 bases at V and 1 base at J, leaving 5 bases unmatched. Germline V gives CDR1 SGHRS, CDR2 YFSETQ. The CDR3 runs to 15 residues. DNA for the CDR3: TGCGCCAGCAGGCGACAGGGGCAATCCTACAATGAGCAGTTCTTC. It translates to CASRRQGQSYNEQFF.

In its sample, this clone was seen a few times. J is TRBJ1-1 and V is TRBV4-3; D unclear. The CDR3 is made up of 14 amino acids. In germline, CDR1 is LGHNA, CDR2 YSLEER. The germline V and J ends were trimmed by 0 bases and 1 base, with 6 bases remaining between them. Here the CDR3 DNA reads TGCGCCAGCAGCCAAGAAAACGCGAACACTGAAGCTTTCTTT. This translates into CASSQENANTEAFF.

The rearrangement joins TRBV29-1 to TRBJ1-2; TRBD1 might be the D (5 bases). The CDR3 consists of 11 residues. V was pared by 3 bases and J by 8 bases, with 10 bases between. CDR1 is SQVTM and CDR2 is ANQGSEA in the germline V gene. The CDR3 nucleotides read TGCAGCGTTGATGGGACTCACGGCTACACCTTC. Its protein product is CSVDGTHGYTF.

The CDR3 here is CASSYKAGSKNIQYF. The CDR3 coding sequence is TGTGCCAGCAGTTACAAGGCAGGGTCCAAAAACATTCAGTACTTC. The chain has TRBV6-5 and TRBJ2-4; D is possibly TRBD1 (5 bases). CDR1 is MNHEY and CDR2 is SVGAGI in the germline V gene. Trimming cost V 2 bases and J 2 bases, with 10 bases left between them. The CDR3 sequence is 15 residues long.

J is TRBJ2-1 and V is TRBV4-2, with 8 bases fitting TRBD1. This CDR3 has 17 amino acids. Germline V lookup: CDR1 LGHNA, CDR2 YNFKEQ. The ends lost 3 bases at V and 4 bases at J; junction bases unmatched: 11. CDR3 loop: CASSHTRTGTVYNEQFF. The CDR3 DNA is TGTGCCAGCAGCCATACTAGGACAGGGACCGTTTACAATGAGCAGTTCTTC.

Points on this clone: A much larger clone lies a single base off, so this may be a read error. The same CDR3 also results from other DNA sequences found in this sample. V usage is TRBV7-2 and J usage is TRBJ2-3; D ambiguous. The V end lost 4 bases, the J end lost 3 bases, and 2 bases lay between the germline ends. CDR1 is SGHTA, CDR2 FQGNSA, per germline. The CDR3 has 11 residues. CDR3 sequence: CASSSTDTQYF. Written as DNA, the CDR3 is TGTGCCAGCAGCTCTACAGATACGCAGTATTTT.

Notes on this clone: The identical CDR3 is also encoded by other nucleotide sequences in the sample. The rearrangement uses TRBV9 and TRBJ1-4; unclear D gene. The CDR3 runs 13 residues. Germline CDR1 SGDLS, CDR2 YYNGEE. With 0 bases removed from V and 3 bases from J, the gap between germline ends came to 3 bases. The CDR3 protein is CASSVVPNEKLFF. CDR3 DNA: TGTGCCAGCAGCGTAGTGCCTAATGAAAAACTGTTTTTT.

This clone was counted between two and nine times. Here the CDR3 reads CASTLGTFKNIQYF. CDR3 sequence (DNA): TGTGCCAGCACCCTGGGAACATTCAAAAACATTCAGTACTTC. The chain combines TRBV28 with TRBJ2-4; D remains unclear. CDR1 is MDHEN, CDR2 SYDVKM, per germline. The CDR3 consists of 14 residues. The V and J ends lost 7 bases and 3 bases respectively, with 13 bases between them.